Following are 29 T cell receptor beta chains from one sample sequenced in a study of blood T cell repertoires in COVID-19. This table comes from immunoSEQ multiplex PCR, and its TCRdb copy is limited to in-frame clones, with some not included. The data show about 170,000 clones, less than 90% seen once. Material for sequencing was PBMCs or T cells enriched from blood (not recorded which). Source of these receptors: a woman in her 50s who had recovered from COVID-19.

V usage is TRBV27 and J usage is TRBJ1-5; TRBD1 agrees at 10 bases. The CDR3 is made up of 16 amino acids. V trimming: 6 bases; J trimming: 3 bases; junction bases outside the gene matches: 8. Germline-derived CDR1 and CDR2 are MNHEY and SMNVEV (reference sequence). CDR3 protein: CASSLGTGAPNQPQHF. The CDR3 bases are TGTGCCAGCAGCCTTGGGACAGGGGCCCCCAATCAGCCCCAGCATTTT.

The DNA of the CDR3 is TGTGCCAGCAGCTTAGTAGCGGGAGAGGACCACGAGCAGTACGTC. Its protein is CASSLVAGEDHEQYV. This chain uses TRBV7-2 with TRBJ2-7; the match to TRBD2 covers 9 bases. Germline values: CDR1 SGHTA, CDR2 FQGNSA. V lost 1 base, J lost 5 bases, and 6 bases stayed unmatched. The length of the CDR3 is 15 residues.

This rearrangement joins TRBV6-5 to TRBJ1-1, with 9 bases fitting TRBD1. J lost 4 bases, V lost 2 bases, and 8 bases had no gene match. Germline V gene data show CDR1 as MNHEY and CDR2 as SVGAGI. This CDR3 has 16 amino acids. As DNA, the CDR3 is TGTGCCAGCAGTTACCGTTGGGACAGGGTAAGCACTGAAGCTTTCTTT. This encodes CASSYRWDRVSTEAFF.

The J gene is TRBJ1-5, the V gene TRBV10-3; TRBD1 matches 11 bases. The germline CDR1 and CDR2 sequences are ENHRY and SYGVKD. The CDR3 extends over 14 amino acids. Trimming removed 8 bases from V and 2 bases from J; junction bases left unmatched: 2. CDR3 amino acids: CAIGQGAGNQPQHF. The CDR3 nucleotides are TGTGCCATCGGACAGGGGGCAGGCAATCAGCCCCAGCATTTT.

This sequence joins TRBV4-1 and TRBJ2-5, with D unresolved. The CDR3 consists of 17 residues. With 1 base removed from V and 5 bases from J, the gap between germline ends came to 20 bases. Germline V gives CDR1 MGHRA, CDR2 YSYEKL. The CDR3 region has the DNA TGCGCCAGCAGCCAAGGTTTAAGACTGCCGCTCCCGGAGACCCAGTACTTC. It codes for CASSQGLRLPLPETQYF.

DNA of the CDR3: TGTGCCAGCAGCTTCGGCGCTAGCGGGATCCCGGCACTCCAAGAGACCCAGTACTTC. Translating it yields CASSFGASGIPALQETQYF. The gene calls are TRBV7-9 and TRBJ2-5; 9 bases are shared with TRBD2. CDR1 and CDR2 (germline): SEHNR, FQNEAQ (reference sequence). This CDR3 has 19 residues. The V and J ends lost 3 bases and 1 base, in that order; junction bases with no gene match: 15.

V usage is TRBV19 and J usage is TRBJ2-3; maybe TRBD2 (6 bases). From germline, CDR1 is LNHDA and CDR2 SQIVND (reference sequence). This CDR3 region has 15 residues. Trimming took off 7 bases at V and 3 bases at J, with 17 bases between the two ends. CDR3 in DNA: TGTGCCAGTACCCTGAGGGGAGGTTTGACAGATACGCAGTATTTT. Encoded protein: CASTLRGGLTDTQYF.

The chain couples TRBV7-3 to TRBJ1-1; D call uncertain. V lost 2 bases and J lost 9, with 16 bases in between. There are 14 residues in the CDR3. Germline CDR1 reads SGHTA; CDR2 reads FQGTGA. CDR3 region: CASSLLGPGEKAFF. The CDR3, as DNA: TGTGCCAGCAGCTTATTGGGCCCCGGGGAGAAAGCTTTCTTT.

The chain is built from TRBV29-1 and TRBJ1-1; D is unclear. V was pared by 2 bases and J by 4 bases, with 8 bases between. This CDR3 is 12 amino acids long. Germline V gene sequence: CDR1 SQVTM, CDR2 ANQGSEA. The CDR3 nucleotides are TGCAGCGTTGAAAAGGGAGCCACTGAAGCTTTCTTT. Translation gives CSVEKGATEAFF.

The chain combines TRBV30 with TRBJ1-6, with TRBD1 identical over 7 bases. Losses at the gene ends were 8 bases for V and 7 bases for J; bases not matched to a gene: 8. Looked up from germline, CDR1 is GTSNPN and CDR2 is SVGIG (reference sequence). The CDR3 extends over 13 amino acids. The chain's CDR3 is CAGTDRRNSPLHF. Here the CDR3 DNA reads TGTGCCGGGACGGACAGGAGGAATTCACCCCTCCACTTT.

This chain links TRBV30 with TRBJ1-1; no clear D gene. The CDR3 is made up of 14 amino acids. The V end lost 8 bases, the J end lost 10 bases, and 26 bases lay between the germline ends. Germline CDR1 and CDR2: GTSNPN and SVGIG (reference sequence). CDR3 region: CAGRKAVTFFGAFF. CDR3 bases: TGTGCCGGCCGAAAAGCAGTGACTTTTTTTGGAGCTTTCTTT.

This clone came up once. This chain links TRBV18 with TRBJ1-1; 8 nucleotides match TRBD1. V lost 2 bases and J lost 5; bases outside the gene matches: 7. Germline assignment: CDR1 KGHSH and CDR2 LQKENI. This CDR3 spans 15 amino acids. The CDR3 coding sequence is TGTGCCAGCTCACCAAACCAGGGGGCGAGGACTGAAGCTTTCTTT. It yields the protein CASSPNQGARTEAFF.

This chain links TRBV2 with TRBJ1-5; TRBD1 agrees at 7 bases. The CDR3 sequence is 13 residues long. V trimming: 7 bases; J trimming: 7 bases; junction bases outside the gene matches: 7. The germline V gene encodes CDR1 SNHLY and CDR2 FYNNEI. Here the CDR3 reads CASTDRAWQPQHF. In nucleotides, the CDR3 is TGTGCCAGCACCGACAGGGCTTGGCAGCCCCAGCATTTT.

The J gene is TRBJ1-1, the V gene TRBV7-2; TRBD1 agrees at 8 bases. The germline V gene has CDR1 SGHTA and CDR2 FQGNSA. The CDR3 is made up of 14 amino acids. Losses at the gene ends were 11 bases for V and 7 bases for J; bases not matched to a gene: 15. CDR3 sequence: CAASPGTGWIEAFF. CDR3 nucleotides: TGTGCCGCCAGCCCGGGGACAGGTTGGATTGAAGCTTTCTTT.

The genes are TRBV27 and TRBJ1-4; 7 bases line up with TRBD1. Trimming at V came to 6 bases and at J to 7 bases, leaving 8 bases not matched to a gene. CDR3 length equals 14 residues. Germline CDR1 is MNHEY and CDR2 is SMNVEV (reference sequence). The CDR3 sequence is CASRTTGVVEKLFF. CDR3 coding DNA: TGTGCCAGCAGGACAACAGGGGTGGTTGAAAAACTGTTTTTT.

The chain couples TRBV11-2 to TRBJ2-1, with 13 bases fitting TRBD2. CDR3 length equals 15 residues. The germline V gene has CDR1 SGHAT and CDR2 FQNNGV. After removal of 5 bases from V and 9 bases from J, the junction contained 7 bases not matched to a gene. The CDR3 loop is CASSPGGLAGSEQFF. CDR3 in DNA: TGTGCCAGCAGCCCGGGGGGACTAGCGGGGTCTGAGCAGTTCTTC.

This clone was detected a few times. The rearrangement uses TRBV5-1 and TRBJ1-2, with a tentative D call TRBD1 (6 bases). CDR3 length: 15 amino acids. V shed 0 bases and J shed 4 bases, with 13 bases lying between them. In germline, CDR1 is SGHRS, CDR2 YFSETQ. CDR3 in amino acids: CASSLDVTGPYGYTF. The DNA of the CDR3 is TGCGCCAGCAGCTTGGACGTTACAGGGCCCTATGGCTACACCTTC.

The table lists this clone with a few counts. The rearrangement joins TRBV4-1 to TRBJ1-5; TRBD1 is a possible D gene (6 bases). Germline lookup yields CDR1 MGHRA and CDR2 YSYEKL. The CDR3 has 18 residues. Between the trimmed V and J ends, which lost 1 base and 0 bases, there was a span of 16 bases. CDR3: CASSQGVRGPYSNQPQHF. The DNA for the CDR3 is TGCGCCAGCAGCCAAGGGGTCAGGGGCCCTTATAGCAATCAGCCCCAGCATTTT.

The chain employs TRBV25-1 and TRBJ2-2; no definite D call. Looked up from germline, CDR1 is MGHDK and CDR2 is SYGVNS. There are 15 residues in the CDR3. With 0 bases removed from V and 4 bases from J, the gap between germline ends came to 9 bases. The CDR3 sequence is CASSEYNGATGELFF. CDR3 bases: TGTGCCAGCAGTGAATATAACGGAGCCACCGGGGAGCTGTTTTTT.

The chain's CDR3 is CASSREPGQGTGNTIYF. The CDR3 DNA is TGCGCCAGCAGCCGAGAACCGGGACAGGGGACTGGAAACACCATATATTTT. The chain employs TRBV5-1 and TRBJ1-3, with TRBD1 matching over 10 bases. From germline, CDR1 is SGHRS and CDR2 YFSETQ. V shed 4 bases and J 2 bases; nucleotides not matched to a gene: 9. The CDR3 loop spans 17 amino acids. Full variable domain (missing parts from reference TRBV5-1 and TRBJ1-3): KAGVTQTPRYLIKTRGQQVTLSCSPISGHRSVSWYQQTPGQGLQFLFEYFSETQRNKGNFPGRFSGRQFSNSRSEMNVSTLELGDSALYLCASSREPGQGTGNTIYFGEGSWLTVV.

The rearrangement joins TRBV18 to TRBJ1-3; a weak D match, TRBD1 (5 bases). Per the germline V gene, CDR1 is KGHSH and CDR2 is LQKENI. V lost 3 bases to trimming and J lost 2 bases, with 8 bases between them. The CDR3 contains 14 residues. CDR3 protein: CASSPGGTGNTIYF. In nucleotides, the CDR3 is TGTGCCAGCTCACCCGGGGGAACTGGAAACACCATATATTTT. The variable domain in full, completed from reference TRBV18 and TRBJ1-3, reads NAGVMQNPRHLVRRRGQEARLRCSPMKGHSHVYWYRQLPEEGLKFMVYLQKENIIDESGMPKERFSAEFPKEGPSILRIQQVVRGDSAAYFCASSPGGTGNTIYFGEGSWLTVV.

This clone was seen a few times. V usage is TRBV6-6 and J usage is TRBJ1-1; 7 nucleotides agree with TRBD1. Germline CDR1 is MNHNY and CDR2 is SVGAGI (reference sequence). This CDR3 is 14 amino acids long. Losses at the gene ends were 4 bases for V and 1 base for J; bases not matched to a gene: 3. CDR3 sequence: CASSLGGGNTEAFF. For the CDR3, the DNA is TGTGCCAGCAGTTTAGGGGGCGGGAACACTGAAGCTTTCTTT.

The CDR3 DNA follows: TGCGCCAGCAGCCAAGAAGGGACAGTTTACACTGAAGCTTTCTTT. This gives the protein CASSQEGTVYTEAFF. The rearrangement links TRBV4-1 to TRBJ1-1; 7 bases are shared with TRBD1. Germline lookup yields CDR1 MGHRA and CDR2 YSYEKL. V shed 0 bases, J shed 3 bases, and the junction held 4 bases outside the gene matches. The CDR3 is 15 residues long.

CDR3 in DNA: TGTGCCAGCAGCCCGGACAGAGATGAGCAGTTCTTC. Its translation is CASSPDRDEQFF. This chain links TRBV5-5 with TRBJ2-1, with a weak D call TRBD1 (6 bases). Germline lookup yields CDR1 SGHKS and CDR2 YYEKEE (reference sequence). The CDR3 loop spans 12 amino acids. Trimming left V 4 bases short and J 8 bases short, with 10 bases between.

This clone was observed a handful of times. The rearrangement links TRBV5-1 to TRBJ2-6, with a weak D call TRBD1 (5 bases). Germline V lookup: CDR1 SGHRS, CDR2 YFSETQ. V was clipped by 1 base and J by 3 bases, with 8 bases between them. The CDR3 contains 15 residues. This CDR3 is CASSLWGGGANVLTF. The DNA of the CDR3 is TGCGCCAGCAGCTTGTGGGGCGGTGGGGCCAACGTCCTGACTTTC.

This clone was seen only once. The rearrangement joins TRBV30 to TRBJ1-5, with 9 bases aligning to TRBD1. The CDR3 extends over 13 amino acids. Germline values: CDR1 GTSNPN, CDR2 SVGIG (reference sequence). V dropped 2 bases and J dropped 7; count of bases not matched to a gene: 3. DNA of the CDR3: TGTGCCTGGAGTAGACAGGGGGGACAGCCCCAGCATTTT. This encodes CAWSRQGGQPQHF.

This rearrangement joins TRBV28 to TRBJ1-6; 10 bases are shared with TRBD1. Per the germline V gene, CDR1 is MDHEN and CDR2 is SYDVKM. V lost 3 bases, J lost 6 bases, and 2 bases stayed unmatched. The CDR3 totals 15 residues. DNA of the CDR3: TGTGCCAGCAGTTTGGGGGACAGGGGTAATTCACCCCTCCACTTT. Its protein product is CASSLGDRGNSPLHF.

This chain links TRBV4-2 with TRBJ1-4, with 7 bases fitting TRBD1. Germline V gene data show CDR1 as LGHNA and CDR2 as YNFKEQ. Trimming at V came to 4 bases and at J to 3 bases, leaving 5 bases not matched to a gene. The CDR3 sequence is 15 residues long. CDR3 protein: CASSPLGQPNEKLFF. In nucleotides, the CDR3 is TGTGCCAGCAGCCCTCTGGGACAGCCTAATGAAAAACTGTTTTTT.

V is TRBV29-1 and J is TRBJ1-3; D gene unclear. Germline-derived CDR1 and CDR2 are SQVTM and ANQGSEA. The V end lost 4 bases, the J end lost 0 bases, and 13 bases lay between the germline ends. This CDR3 has 15 amino acids. CDR3 DNA: TGCAGCGTTGGGACTCAGAAAAACTCTGGAAACACCATATATTTT. Residues: CSVGTQKNSGNTIYF. Complete variable domain (other parts from reference TRBV29-1 and TRBJ1-3): SAVISQKPSRDICQRGTSLTIQCQVDSQVTMMFWYRQQPGQSLTLIATANQGSEATYESGFVIDKFPISRPNLTFSTLTVSNMSPEDSSIYLCSVGTQKNSGNTIYFGEGSWLTVV.